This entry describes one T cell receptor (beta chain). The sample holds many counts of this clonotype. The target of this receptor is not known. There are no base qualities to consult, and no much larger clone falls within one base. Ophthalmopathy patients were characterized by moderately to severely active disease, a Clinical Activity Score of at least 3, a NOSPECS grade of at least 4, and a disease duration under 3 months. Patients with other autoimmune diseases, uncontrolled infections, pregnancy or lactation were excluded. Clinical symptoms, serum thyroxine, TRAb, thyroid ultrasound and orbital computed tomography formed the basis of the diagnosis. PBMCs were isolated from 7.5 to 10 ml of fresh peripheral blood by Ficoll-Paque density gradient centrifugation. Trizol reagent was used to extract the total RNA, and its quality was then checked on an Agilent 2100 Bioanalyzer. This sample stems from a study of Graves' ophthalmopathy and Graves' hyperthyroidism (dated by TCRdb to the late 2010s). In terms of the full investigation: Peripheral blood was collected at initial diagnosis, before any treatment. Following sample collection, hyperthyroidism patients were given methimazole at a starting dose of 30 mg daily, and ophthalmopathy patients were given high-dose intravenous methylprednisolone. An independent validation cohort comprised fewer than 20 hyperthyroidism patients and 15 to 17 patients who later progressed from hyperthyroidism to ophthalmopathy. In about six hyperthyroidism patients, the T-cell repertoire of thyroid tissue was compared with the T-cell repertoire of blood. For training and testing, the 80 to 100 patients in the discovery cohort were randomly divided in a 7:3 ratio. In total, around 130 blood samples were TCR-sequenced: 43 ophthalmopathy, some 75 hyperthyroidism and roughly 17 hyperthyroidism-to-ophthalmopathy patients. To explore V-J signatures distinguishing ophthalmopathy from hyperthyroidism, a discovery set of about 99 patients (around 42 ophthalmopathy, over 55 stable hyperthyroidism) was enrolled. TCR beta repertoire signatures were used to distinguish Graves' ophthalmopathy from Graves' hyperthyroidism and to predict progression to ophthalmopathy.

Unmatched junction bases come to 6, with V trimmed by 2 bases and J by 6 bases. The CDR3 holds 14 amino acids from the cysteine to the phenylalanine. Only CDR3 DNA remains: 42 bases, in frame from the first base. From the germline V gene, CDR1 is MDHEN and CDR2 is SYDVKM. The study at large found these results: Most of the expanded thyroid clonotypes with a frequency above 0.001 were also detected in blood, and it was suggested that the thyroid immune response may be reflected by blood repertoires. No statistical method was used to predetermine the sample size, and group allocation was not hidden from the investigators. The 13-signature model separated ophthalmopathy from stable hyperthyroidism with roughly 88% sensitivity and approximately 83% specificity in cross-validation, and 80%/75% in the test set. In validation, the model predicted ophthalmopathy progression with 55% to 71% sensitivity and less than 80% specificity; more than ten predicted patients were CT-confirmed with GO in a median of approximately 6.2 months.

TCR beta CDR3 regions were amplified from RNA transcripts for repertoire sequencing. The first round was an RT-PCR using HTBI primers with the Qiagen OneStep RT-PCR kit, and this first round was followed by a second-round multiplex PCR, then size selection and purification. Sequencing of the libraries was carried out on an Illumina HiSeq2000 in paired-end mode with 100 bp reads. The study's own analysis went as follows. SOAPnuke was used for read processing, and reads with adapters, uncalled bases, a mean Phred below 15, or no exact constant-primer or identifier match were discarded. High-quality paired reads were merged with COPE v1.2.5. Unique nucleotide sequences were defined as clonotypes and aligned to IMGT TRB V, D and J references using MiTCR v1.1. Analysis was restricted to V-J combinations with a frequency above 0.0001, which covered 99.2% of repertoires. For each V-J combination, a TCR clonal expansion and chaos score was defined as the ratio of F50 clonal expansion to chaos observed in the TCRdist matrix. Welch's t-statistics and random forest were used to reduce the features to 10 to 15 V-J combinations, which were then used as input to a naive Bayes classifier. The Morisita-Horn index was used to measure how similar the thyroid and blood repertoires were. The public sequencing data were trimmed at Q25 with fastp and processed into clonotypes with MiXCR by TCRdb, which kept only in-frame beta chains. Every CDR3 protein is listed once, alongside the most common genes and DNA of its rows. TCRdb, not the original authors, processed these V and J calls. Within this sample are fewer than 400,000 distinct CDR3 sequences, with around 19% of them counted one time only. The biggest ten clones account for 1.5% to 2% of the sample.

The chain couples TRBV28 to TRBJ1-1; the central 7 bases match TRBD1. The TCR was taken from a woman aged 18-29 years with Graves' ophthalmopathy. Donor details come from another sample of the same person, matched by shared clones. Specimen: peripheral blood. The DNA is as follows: TGTGCCAGCAGTTTAAATAACCAGGGGGCTGAAGCTTTCTTT. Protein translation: CASSLNNQGAEAFF.